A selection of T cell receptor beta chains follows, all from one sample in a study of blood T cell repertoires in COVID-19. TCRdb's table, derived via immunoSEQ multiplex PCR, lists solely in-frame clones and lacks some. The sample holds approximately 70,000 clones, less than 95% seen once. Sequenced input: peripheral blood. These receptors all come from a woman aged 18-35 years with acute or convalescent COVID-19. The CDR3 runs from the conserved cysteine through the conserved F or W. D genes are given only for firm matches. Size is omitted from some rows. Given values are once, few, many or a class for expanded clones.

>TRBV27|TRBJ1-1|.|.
TGTGCCAGCAGTTTGACAGTTATAACTGAAGCTTTCTTT
CASSLTVITEAFF
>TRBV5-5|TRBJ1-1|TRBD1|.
TGTGCCAGCAGCACCGGGACAGGGGGGTCTTGGAGGGTCACTGAAGCTTTCTTT
CASSTGTGGSWRVTEAFF
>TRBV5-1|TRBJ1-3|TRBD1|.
TGCGCCAGCAGCTGGGCCGGGACAGGGACTGGAAACACCATATATTTT
CASSWAGTGTGNTIYF
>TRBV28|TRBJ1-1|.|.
TGTGCCAGCAGTCCGCGGGCCCTAGAAGCTTTCTTT
CASSPRALEAFF
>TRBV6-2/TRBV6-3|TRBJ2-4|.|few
TGTGCCAGCAGTTTCCAGGGGAGTAGAAACATTCAGTACTTC
CASSFQGSRNIQYF
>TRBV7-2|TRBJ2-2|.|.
TGTGCCAGCAGCTTAGCTACAGCCGGGGAGCTGTTTTTT
CASSLATAGELFF
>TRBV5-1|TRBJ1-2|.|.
TGCGCCAGCAGCTTGGATATCGGCAGGGCAGGCGGCTACACCTTC
CASSLDIGRAGGYTF
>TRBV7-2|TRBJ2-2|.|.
TGTGCCAGCAGCTCTATGATGAACACCGGGGAGCTGTTTTTT
CASSSMMNTGELFF
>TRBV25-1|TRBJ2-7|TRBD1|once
TGTGCCAGCGACCTAAAACAGGGGGCCAGCGAGCAGTACTTC
CASDLKQGASEQYF
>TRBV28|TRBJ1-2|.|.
TGTGCCAGCAGTTTCGGGGGGGCACGGCAAGGTGGCTACACCTTC
CASSFGGARQGGYTF
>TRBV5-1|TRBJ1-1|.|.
TGCGCCAGCAGAAGTGGAGACACTGAAGCTTTCTTT
CASRSGDTEAFF
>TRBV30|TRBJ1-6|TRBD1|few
TGTGCCTCTCGTGACAGGGGTAATTCACCCCTCCACTTT
CASRDRGNSPLHF
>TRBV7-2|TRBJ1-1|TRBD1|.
TGTGCCAGCAGCTTAGTCTGGACAGGGAGTACTGAAGCTTTCTTT
CASSLVWTGSTEAFF
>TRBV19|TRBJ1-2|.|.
TGTGCCAGTAGTATTGGCGGAAACTATGGCTACACCTTC
CASSIGGNYGYTF
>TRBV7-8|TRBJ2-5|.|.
TGTGCCAGCAGCTCGGCGCGGCCCCCAGAGACCCAGTACTTC
CASSSARPPETQYF
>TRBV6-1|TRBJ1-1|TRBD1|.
TGTGCCAGCAGTGAAGACAGGGGTTCCACTGAAGCTTTCTTT
CASSEDRGSTEAFF
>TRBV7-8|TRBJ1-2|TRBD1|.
TGTGCCAGCAGCTTAGGGGGGACAGGGGGCAATCATGGCTACACCTTC
CASSLGGTGGNHGYTF
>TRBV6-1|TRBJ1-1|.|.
TGTGCCAGCAGTGAAGGGACAGTGAACACTGAAGCTTTCTTT
CASSEGTVNTEAFF
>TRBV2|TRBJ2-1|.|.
TGTGCCATCATCCTTGCGAATCCCTACAATGAGCAGTTCTTC
CAIILANPYNEQFF
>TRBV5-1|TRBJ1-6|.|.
TGCGCCAGCCCTTTTACTTTATGCTCCTATAATTCACCCCTCCACTTT
CASPFTLCSYNSPLHF
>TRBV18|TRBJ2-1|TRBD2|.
TGTGCCAGCTCACCGGCTCTAGCGGGGGCAAGCTCCTACAATGAGCAGTTCTTC
CASSPALAGASSYNEQFF
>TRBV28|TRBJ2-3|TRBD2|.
TGTGCCAGCAGTTTATCGACTAGCGGGGGGGCTTGGGATACGCAGTATTTT
CASSLSTSGGAWDTQYF
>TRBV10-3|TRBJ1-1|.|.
TGTGCCATCAGTGAGTCGTTGGTACGCGGGAACACTGAAGCTTTCTTT
CAISESLVRGNTEAFF
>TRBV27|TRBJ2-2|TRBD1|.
TGTGCCAGCAGCCTAATAGGGACAGGGGAAGGCACCGGGGAGCTGTTTTTT
CASSLIGTGEGTGELFF
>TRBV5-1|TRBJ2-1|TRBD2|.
TGCGCCAGCAGCCTGACTAGCGGACGCTCCTACAATGAGCAGTTCTTC
CASSLTSGRSYNEQFF
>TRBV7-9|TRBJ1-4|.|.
TGTGCCAGCAGACAGGTGTTGAGTGAAAAACTGTTTTTT
CASRQVLSEKLFF
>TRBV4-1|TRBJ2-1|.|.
TGCGCCAGCCGGACGACAGAAGACAATGAGCAGTTCTTC
CASRTTEDNEQFF
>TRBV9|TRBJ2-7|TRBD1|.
TGTGCCAGCAGCACCGCCGGGACAGGGGACTACGAGCAGTACTTC
CASSTAGTGDYEQYF
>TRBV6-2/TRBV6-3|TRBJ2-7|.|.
TGTGCCAGCAGTCAGGGTCGCGAGCAGTACTTC
CASSQGREQYF
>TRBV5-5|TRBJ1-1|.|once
TGTGCCAGCAGCCCACCAGGGGACACTGAAGCTTTCTTT
CASSPPGDTEAFF
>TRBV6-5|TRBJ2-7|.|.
TGTGCCAGCAATGCGGCGGCCGAATTGTTCGAGCAGTACTTC
CASNAAAELFEQYF
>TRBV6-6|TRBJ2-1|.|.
TGTGCCAGCAGTCGAAACCCAGGACAAGGTGATCATGAGCAGTTCTTC
CASSRNPGQGDHEQFF
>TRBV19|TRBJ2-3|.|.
TGTGCCAGCGGAAGGGGGGGCCGCACAGATACGCAGTATTTT
CASGRGGRTDTQYF
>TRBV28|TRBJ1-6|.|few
TGTGCCAGCAGTTCGACCGGAGGTTCACCCCTCCACTTT
CASSSTGGSPLHF
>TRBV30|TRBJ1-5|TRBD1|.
TGTGCCTGGAGTTACGGACAGGGGCTTAGCAATCAGCCCCAGCATTTT
CAWSYGQGLSNQPQHF
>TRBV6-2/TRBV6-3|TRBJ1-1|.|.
TGTGCCAGCAGTCTATCGGGACTGTTTGAAGCTTTCTTT
CASSLSGLFEAFF
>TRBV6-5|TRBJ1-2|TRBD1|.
TGTGCCAGCAGCAGGGGGCAGGGCTATGGCTACACCTTC
CASSRGQGYGYTF
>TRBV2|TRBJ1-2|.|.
TGTGCCAGCAGTGCGGCTAACTATGGCTACACCTTC
CASSAANYGYTF
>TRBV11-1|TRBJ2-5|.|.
TGTGCCAGCACCGAATCCCCAGGGAAGACCCAGTACTTC
CASTESPGKTQYF
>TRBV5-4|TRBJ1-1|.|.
TGTGCCAGCAGCCGAGGACAGCCAACCACTGAAGCTTTCTTT
CASSRGQPTTEAFF
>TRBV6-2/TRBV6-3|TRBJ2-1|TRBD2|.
TGTGCCAGCAGTTACCCCAGCGGGGTATACAATGAGCAGTTCTTC
CASSYPSGVYNEQFF
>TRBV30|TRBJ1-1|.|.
TGTGCCTGGAGTGAGCGAAGGGGGAACACTGAAGCTTTCTTT
CAWSERRGNTEAFF
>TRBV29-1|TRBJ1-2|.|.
TGCAGCGTTGAGGCCGGGGGGGCCGGTGGCTACACCTTC
CSVEAGGAGGYTF
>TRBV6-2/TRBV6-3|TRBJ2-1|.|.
TGTGCCAGCAGTTTCTCTACTAGAGGGGGTAATGAGCAGTTCTTC
CASSFSTRGGNEQFF
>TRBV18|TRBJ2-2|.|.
TGTGCCAGCTCACCAGGACAGAACACCGGGGAGCTGTTTTTT
CASSPGQNTGELFF
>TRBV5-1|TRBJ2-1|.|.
TGCGCCAGCAGCTTGGCGGGAAACAATGAGCAGTTCTTC
CASSLAGNNEQFF
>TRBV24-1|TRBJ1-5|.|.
TGTGCCACCAGTGTCAGGGATTTTCAGCCCCAGCATTTT
CATSVRDFQPQHF
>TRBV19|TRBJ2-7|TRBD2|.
TGTGCCAGTAGAAAGGCGGGAGCCTACGAGCAGTACTTC
CASRKAGAYEQYF
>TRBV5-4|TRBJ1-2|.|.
TGTGCCAGCAGCCCCCCCGGGGGACTTTATGGCTACACCTTC
CASSPPGGLYGYTF
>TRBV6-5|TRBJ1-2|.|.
TGTGCCAACCCCGACAGTTACTATGGCTACACCTTC
CANPDSYYGYTF
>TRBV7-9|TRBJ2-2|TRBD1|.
TGTGCCAGCAGCAAACAGGGGGCGCATACCGGGGAGCTGTTTTTT
CASSKQGAHTGELFF
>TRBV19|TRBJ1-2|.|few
TGTGCCAGTAGTAGCTGGCTCGGGGAAAACTATGGCTACACCTTC
CASSSWLGENYGYTF